This T cell receptor beta chain comes out of a study of T cells in Graves' hyperthyroidism and ophthalmopathy (dated by TCRdb to 2018 to 2020). Study-level background: Peripheral blood samples were taken at the time of initial diagnosis, prior to any treatment. In more than five Graves' hyperthyroidism patients, the study also compared T-cell repertoires from thyroid tissue with T-cell repertoires from blood. To identify TCR V-J signatures that set the groups apart, the researchers used a discovery cohort of 100 patients, made up of 40 to 45 with Graves' ophthalmopathy and about 59 with stable Graves' hyperthyroidism. After blood sampling, hyperthyroidism patients were treated with methimazole at a starting dose of 30 mg daily, and ophthalmopathy patients were treated with high-dose intravenous methylprednisolone. The 100 or so discovery patients were randomly split 7:3 into training and test sets. TCR Vbeta CDR3 sequencing of roughly 140 peripheral blood samples (roughly 41 ophthalmopathy, 70 to 85 hyperthyroidism and some 17 progressor patients) is reported in the paper. An independent validation cohort of under 20 hyperthyroidism patients and about 15 patients who later progressed to ophthalmopathy tested prospective prediction of ophthalmopathy.

Ophthalmopathy patients had moderately to severely active disease, Clinical Activity Score of at least 3, NOSPECS grade of at least 4, and duration under 3 months. Any patient with an uncontrolled infection, another autoimmune disease, pregnancy or lactation was excluded. Diagnoses were based on clinical symptoms, serum thyroxine and TRAb, thyroid ultrasound and orbital computed tomography. PBMCs were isolated from 10 ml of fresh peripheral blood by Ficoll-Paque density gradient centrifugation. Total RNA was extracted using Trizol reagent, and RNA quality was assessed on an Agilent 2100 Bioanalyzer. Trimming takes 6 bases off V and 6 bases off J; junction bases not matched to a gene: 19. The CDR3, from cysteine to phenylalanine, totals 18 residues. Only CDR3 DNA remains: 54 bases, in frame from the first base. The TCR beta CDR3 regions were amplified from RNA transcripts. For the first round of RT-PCR on the TCR CDR3, the HTBI primer set was used together with the Qiagen OneStep RT-PCR kit. Libraries were constructed in a second round of multiplex PCR, after which size selection and purification were carried out. The libraries were sequenced on an Illumina HiSeq2000 using paired-end 100 bp reads. For the original study's pipeline: SOAPnuke was used to process the raw data, throwing out any read that contained adapters or uncalled bases, had a mean Phred below 15, or lacked an exact constant-primer or identifier match. COPE v1.2.5 was used to merge the high-quality paired reads, and each unique nucleotide sequence was defined as a clonotype. MiTCR v1.1 was used to align the clonotypes against IMGT TRBV, TRBD and TRBJ reference segments. Analysis was restricted to V-J combinations with a frequency above 0.0001, which covered 99% to 99.2% of repertoires. The TCS score was defined as F50 (clonal expansion) divided by E x V (chaos), with BLOSUM62-based TCRdist calculated between CDR3 peptides within each V-J. Welch's t-statistics and random forest reduced roughly 500 V-J features to fewer than 15, which were used in a naive Bayes classifier (R e1071). TCRdb applied fastp at Q25 and MiXCR to the public reads, then kept only in-frame beta chains. Entries that share a CDR3 protein sequence are merged under the most common genes and DNA. TCRdb assigned the V and J calls; the authors' analysis was not used. This sample comprises hundreds of thousands of distinct CDR3 sequences, around 15% of them detected only once. The ten largest clones represent roughly 3.4% of the sample.

Concerning this clonotype itself: Its antigen target is currently unknown. Base qualities were left out, and no much larger clone turns up one base away.

What the authors observed across the whole study: Most expanded thyroid clonotypes (frequency above 0.001) were also detected in blood, a finding suggesting that blood repertoires may reflect thyroid immune responses. During validation, the model predicted progression to ophthalmopathy a median of roughly six months ahead of onset, with 70.59% sensitivity and around 73% specificity. No statistical method was used to set the sample size in advance, and investigators knew the group allocation. A model built on a 13 V-J signature distinguished ophthalmopathy from stable hyperthyroidism, reaching around 87% sensitivity and about 81% specificity in cross-validation and 80%/75% in testing.

The chain couples TRBV12-3 or TRBV12-4 to TRBJ1-4, with TRBD1 matching 7 junction bases. This sequence was found in a woman in her 40s with Graves' ophthalmopathy. The sequenced material came from blood. The DNA is as follows: TGTGCCAGCAGGAACGGACAGGAAGCTTCTGGTCTTCATGAAAAACTGTTTTTT. Translated, it reads CASRNGQEASGLHEKLFF.